Below are 7 T cell receptor beta chains sequenced from a single sample in a study of OX40 agonist ivuxolimab in advanced cancers. Library generation was performed with the immunoSEQ multiplex PCR assay. Held by TCRdb, this immuneACCESS table contains in-frame sequences only and omits some clones. Under half of the omission traces to an unresolved V gene where checked; the cause of the rest is unknown. The sample table contains about 80,000 clones; only one count was recorded for roughly nine tenths of them. Around 0.7% of the sample lies in the top ten. Sequencing was performed on CD4+ or CD8+ T cells sorted from blood, taken in a trial of the OX40 agonist ivuxolimab. These receptors were collected from an adult with an advanced solid tumor such as melanoma, head and neck, liver or kidney cancer.

The chain combines TRBV27 with TRBJ2-1, with D perhaps matching TRBD1 (5 bases). From germline, CDR1 is MNHEY and CDR2 SMNVEV (reference sequence). Trimming pared 3 bases from V and 3 bases from J, leaving 12 bases between. The CDR3 extends over 15 amino acids. The CDR3 DNA reads as TGTGCCAGCAGTTTCCAGGGATTTAGCTACAATGAGCAGTTCTTC. It specifies CASSFQGFSYNEQFF.

The chain has TRBV15 and TRBJ2-7, with D possibly matching TRBD2 (6 bases). The CDR3 is made up of 14 amino acids. Germline CDR1 LNHNV, CDR2 YYDKDF (reference sequence). V was clipped by 4 bases and J by 5 bases, with 15 bases between them. The CDR3 DNA sequence: TGTGCCACCAGCAAAATGAGGGGCGGGGACGAGCAGTACTTC. Translated, it gives CATSKMRGGDEQYF.

In this sample, this clone turned up once. The chain joins TRBV19 to TRBJ2-3, with 7 bases identical to TRBD2. V lost 3 bases and J lost 2; bases outside the gene matches: 5. CDR3 size: 15 residues. Germline-derived CDR1 and CDR2 are LNHDA and SQIVND (reference sequence). The CDR3 coding sequence is TGTGCCAGTAGTATCATCGCGGGAGACACAGATACGCAGTATTTT. Translated, it gives CASSIIAGDTDTQYF. Drawing the rest from reference TRBV19 and TRBJ2-3, the complete variable domain is DGGITQSPKYLFRKEGQNVTLSCEQNLNHDAMYWYRQDPGQGLRLIYYSQIVNDFQKGDIAEGYSVSREKKESFPLTVTSAQKNPTAFYLCASSIIAGDTDTQYFGPGTRLTVL.

V usage is TRBV11-2 and J usage is TRBJ1-4; D remains ambiguous. V was pared by 5 bases and J by 12 bases, with 19 bases between. The length of the CDR3 is 14 residues. Germline values: CDR1 SGHAT, CDR2 FQNNGV. The CDR3 DNA reads as TGTGCCAGCAGCCATAAGCACATACCGAAGCAACTGTTTTTT. Translation gives CASSHKHIPKQLFF.

This chain links TRBV5-1 with TRBJ2-5; TRBD2 aligns across 10 bases. With V trimmed by 4 bases and J by 5 bases, 11 bases remained unmatched. The CDR3 is 16 residues long. The germline gives CDR1 SGHRS, CDR2 YFSETQ. CDR3 protein: CASSRASGSTRETQYF. CDR3 DNA sequence: TGCGCCAGCAGCAGAGCTAGCGGGAGTACGAGGGAGACCCAGTACTTC.

The chain joins TRBV28 to TRBJ1-3; TRBD1 might be the D (5 bases). The V end lost 3 bases, the J end lost 3 bases, and 15 bases lay between the germline ends. Germline CDR1 and CDR2: MDHEN and SYDVKM. CDR3 length equals 16 residues. This chain's CDR3 is CASSLWQGSIGNTIYF. The CDR3 DNA is TGTGCCAGCAGTTTGTGGCAGGGAAGCATTGGAAACACCATATATTTT.

V is TRBV19 and J is TRBJ2-5; 9 positions agree with TRBD2. This CDR3 has 16 residues. With V trimmed by 2 bases and J by 4 bases, 8 bases remained unmatched. The germline CDR1 and CDR2 sequences are LNHDA and SQIVND (reference sequence). The CDR3 reads CASSISVGGRGETQYF. DNA of the CDR3: TGTGCCAGTAGTATAAGTGTTGGCGGGAGGGGAGAGACCCAGTACTTC.